The next 10 T cell receptor beta chains were all read from a single sample in a study of glioma-infiltrating T cells. TCR alpha and beta CDR3 regions were amplified from RNA using iRepertoire nested multiplex PCR. TCRdb reprocessed the multiplex PCR reads via MiXCR and lists one record per CDR3 protein. The table records under 200,000 distinct CDR3 sequences, around 40% of them present only once. The sample comprised glioma tissue, nonneoplastic brain tissue, or PBMCs (not recorded which). The receptor set was obtained from a human donor with low-grade glioma or glioblastoma, undergoing nonglioma brain surgery, or in good health (not recorded which).

This clonotype was seen many times. This chain joins TRBV20-1 and TRBJ2-7, with D perhaps TRBD2 (7 bases). The CDR3 totals 15 residues. Germline V gives CDR1 DFQATT, CDR2 SNEGSKA (reference sequence). V lost 3 bases, J lost 3 bases, and 18 bases lay in between. The CDR3 spells CSASPLRGANYEQYF. The DNA for the CDR3 is TGCAGTGCTAGTCCCCTTCGGGGGGCTAACTACGAGCAGTACTTC.

The chain employs TRBV4-1 and TRBJ1-2; weak D call: TRBD1 (6 bases). V was trimmed by 0 bases and J by 2 bases, leaving 13 bases between them. Germline V lookup: CDR1 MGHRA, CDR2 YSYEKL. CDR3 length: 16 amino acids. CDR3 DNA sequence: TGCGCCAGCAGCCAAGAATCCGGGACACCAAACTATGGCTACACCTTC. Translated: CASSQESGTPNYGYTF.

Note on this clonotype: This could be a read error, since a much larger clone is one nucleotide away. The chain joins TRBV2 to TRBJ1-1; D not resolved. The germline V gene has CDR1 SNHLY and CDR2 FYNNEI. Trimming cost V 6 bases and J 7 bases, with 15 bases left between them. The CDR3 consists of 13 residues. The CDR3 region is CASSIQCRSEAFF. For the CDR3, the DNA is TGTGCCAGCAGCATACAGTGTAGAAGTGAAGCTTTCTTT.

The chain joins TRBV18 to TRBJ2-1; D gene unclear. The germline V gene has CDR1 KGHSH and CDR2 LQKENI. V lost 1 base and J 8 bases, leaving 18 bases between the germline ends. This CDR3 is 16 amino acids long. The CDR3 nucleotides are TGTGCCAGCTCACCACGGCAGCTAGTTACCCAGGATGAGCAGTTCTTC. It specifies CASSPRQLVTQDEQFF.

The rearrangement uses TRBV27 and TRBJ2-7; D is uncertain. CDR1 and CDR2 from the germline V gene are MNHEY and SMNVEV (reference sequence). There are 13 residues in the CDR3. Trimming cost V 0 bases and J 5 bases, with 8 bases left between them. The CDR3 nucleotides read TGTGCCAGCAGTTTATCGATAGAGCACGAGCAGTACTTC. Protein: CASSLSIEHEQYF.

The V gene is TRBV19, the J gene TRBJ2-1, with 8 bases aligning to TRBD2. The V gene end was trimmed by 4 bases and the J gene end by 1 base; junction bases not matched to a gene: 9. This CDR3 spans 17 amino acids. Per germline, CDR1 LNHDA and CDR2 SQIVND (reference sequence). The CDR3 loop is CASSTRQREWSYNEQFF. For the CDR3, the DNA is TGTGCCAGTAGTACCCGACAGCGGGAGTGGTCCTACAATGAGCAGTTCTTC.

This clonotype has ten or more counts. The gene calls are TRBV6-2 or TRBV6-3 and TRBJ2-1; the D gene is possibly TRBD1 (5 bases). The V and J ends lost 0 bases and 16 bases respectively, with 10 bases between them. The CDR3 is 11 residues long. Germline loops: CDR1 MNHEY, CDR2 SVGEGT. Here the CDR3 reads CASSYSTGAFF. The CDR3 coding sequence is TGTGCCAGCAGTTACTCGACTGGGGCCTTCTTC.

About this clonotype: One junction end disagrees with the germline gene, perhaps due to a read error. The chain links TRBV7-6 to TRBJ2-1, with 11 bases aligning to TRBD2. Germline V lookup: CDR1 SGHVS, CDR2 FNYEAQ. This CDR3 comprises 23 residues. The CDR3, as DNA: TGTGCCAGCAGCTTAAGGGGGGATGGACCGGGACTAGCGGCGCTAACCTCCTACAATGAGCAGTCCTTC. Its protein is CASSLRGDGPGLAALTSYNEQSF.

This clonotype was seen only a few times. One base away lies a much larger clone, so this may be a sequencing read error. The chain has TRBV2 and TRBJ1-5; no clear D gene. Trimming removed 9 bases at V and 4 bases at J, with 13 bases between. Germline V gives CDR1 SNHLY, CDR2 FYNNEI. This CDR3 region has 13 residues. The CDR3 protein is CARTRLINQPQHF. The CDR3 DNA reads TGTGCCAGGACTCGGTTGATTAATCAGCCCCAGCATTTT.

This clonotype was observed a handful of times. The rearrangement uses TRBV7-9 and TRBJ2-2; D uncertain. Germline values: CDR1 SEHNR, CDR2 FQNEAQ (reference sequence). This CDR3 region has 14 residues. Trimming removed 2 bases at V and 1 base at J, with 5 bases between. The CDR3 protein is CASSLSQNTGELFF. CDR3 DNA: TGTGCCAGCAGCTTAAGCCAGAACACCGGGGAGCTGTTTTTT.